Detailed here is one T cell receptor (beta chain). Antigen specificity is unknown. The source of the sample is a study of cytomegalovirus exposure and HLA in healthy donors. Regarding the study as a whole: In vitro confirmation showed a few CMV-associated chains to be CMV antigen specific. Subsequent analysis found a tendency for first-cohort TCR clusters to co-occur within the 90 to 150 validation repertoires. Usually a TCR sequence was rare, but some public TCRs were found in many donors.

V gave up 2 bases and J gave up 5 bases; unmatched junction bases: 10. The CDR3 spans 16 residues. Germline V CDR1 and CDR2: SGHNT, YENEEA. Sequenced by immunoSEQ multiplex PCR; TCRdb stores in-frame clones only, minus some. Of some 120,000 clones detected, approximately 90% appear once; the ten largest clones hold less than 2%. The clonotype was recovered from a woman younger than 30 in good health and CMV-seronegative. This chain connects TRBV11-3 to TRBJ2-7, with 9 bases that match TRBD1. The source material was PBMCs. Here the CDR3 reads CASSLSYDRGVDEQYF. CDR3 coding DNA: TGTGCCAGCAGCTTATCCTATGACAGGGGGGTCGACGAGCAGTACTTC.